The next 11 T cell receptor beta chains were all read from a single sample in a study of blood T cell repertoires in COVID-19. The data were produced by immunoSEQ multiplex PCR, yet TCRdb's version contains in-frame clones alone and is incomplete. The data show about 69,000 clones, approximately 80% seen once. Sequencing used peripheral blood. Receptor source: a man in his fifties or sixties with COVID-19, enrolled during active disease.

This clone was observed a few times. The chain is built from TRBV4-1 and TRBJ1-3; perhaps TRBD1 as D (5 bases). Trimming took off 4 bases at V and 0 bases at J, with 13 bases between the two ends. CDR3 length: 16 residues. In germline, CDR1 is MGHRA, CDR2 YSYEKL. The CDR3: CASSPGRGSSGNTIYF. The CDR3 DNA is TGCGCCAGCAGCCCGGGGCGGGGTAGCTCTGGAAACACCATATATTTT.

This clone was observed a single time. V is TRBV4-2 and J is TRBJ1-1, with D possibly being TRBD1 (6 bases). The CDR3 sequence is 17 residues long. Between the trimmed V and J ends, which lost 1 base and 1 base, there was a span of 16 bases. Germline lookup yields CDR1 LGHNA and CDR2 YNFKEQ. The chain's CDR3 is CASSQVGQGLGNTEAFF. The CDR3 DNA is TGTGCCAGCAGCCAAGTTGGGCAGGGGTTGGGGAACACTGAAGCTTTCTTT.

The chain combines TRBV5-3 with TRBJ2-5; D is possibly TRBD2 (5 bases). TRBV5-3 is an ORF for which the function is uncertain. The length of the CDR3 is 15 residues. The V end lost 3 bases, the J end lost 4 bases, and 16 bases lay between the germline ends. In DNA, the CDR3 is TGTGCCAGAAGCTCGTACCTTGGACGGGGAGAGACCCAGTACTTC. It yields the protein CARSSYLGRGETQYF.

The CDR3: CASSNTQGTDTQYF. The CDR3 DNA is TGTGCCAGCAGTAATACACAGGGAACAGATACGCAGTATTTT. The J gene is TRBJ2-3, the V gene TRBV6-5; a possible D gene is TRBD1 (6 bases). The germline V gene encodes CDR1 MNHEY and CDR2 SVGAGI. Trimming stripped 5 bases from V and 3 bases from J, with 12 bases between. This CDR3 has 14 amino acids.

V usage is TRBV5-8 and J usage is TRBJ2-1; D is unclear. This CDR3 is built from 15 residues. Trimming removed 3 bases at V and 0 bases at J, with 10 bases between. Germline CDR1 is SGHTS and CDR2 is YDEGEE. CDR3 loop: CASSWASSSYNEQFF. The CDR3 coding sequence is TGTGCCAGCAGCTGGGCATCGAGCTCCTACAATGAGCAGTTCTTC.

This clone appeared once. CDR3 region: CASSSGMIGRELFF. CDR3 DNA sequence: TGTGCCAGCAGCTCGGGGATGATAGGCCGGGAACTGTTTTTT. The genes are TRBV5-6 and TRBJ1-4; no definite D call. CDR1 and CDR2 from the germline V gene are SGHDT and YYEEEE. CDR3 size: 14 residues. V was trimmed by 3 bases and J by 12 bases, leaving 18 bases between them.

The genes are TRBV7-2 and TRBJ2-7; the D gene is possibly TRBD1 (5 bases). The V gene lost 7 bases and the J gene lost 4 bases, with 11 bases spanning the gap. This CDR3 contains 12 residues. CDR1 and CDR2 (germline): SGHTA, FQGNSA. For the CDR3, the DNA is TGTGCCAGCAACAACGACAGATACGAGCAGTACTTC. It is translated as CASNNDRYEQYF.

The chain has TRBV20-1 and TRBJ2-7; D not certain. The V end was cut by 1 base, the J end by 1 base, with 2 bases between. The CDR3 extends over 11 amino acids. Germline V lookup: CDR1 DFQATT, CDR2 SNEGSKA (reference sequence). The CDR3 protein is CSARASYEQYF. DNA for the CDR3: TGCAGTGCTAGAGCGTCCTACGAGCAGTACTTC.

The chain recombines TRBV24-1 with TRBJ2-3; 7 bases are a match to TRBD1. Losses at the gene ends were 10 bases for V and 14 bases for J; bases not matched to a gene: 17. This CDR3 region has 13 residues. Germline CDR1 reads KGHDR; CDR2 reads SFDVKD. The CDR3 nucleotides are TGTGCCACACAACCGACAGGGTGGGCCCCCCTGTATTTT. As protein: CATQPTGWAPLYF.

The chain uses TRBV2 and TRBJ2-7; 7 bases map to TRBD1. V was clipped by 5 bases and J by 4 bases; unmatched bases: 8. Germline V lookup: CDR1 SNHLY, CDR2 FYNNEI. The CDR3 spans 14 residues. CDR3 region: CASSKEQGSYEQYF. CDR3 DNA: TGTGCCAGCAGTAAGGAACAGGGGTCATACGAGCAGTACTTC.

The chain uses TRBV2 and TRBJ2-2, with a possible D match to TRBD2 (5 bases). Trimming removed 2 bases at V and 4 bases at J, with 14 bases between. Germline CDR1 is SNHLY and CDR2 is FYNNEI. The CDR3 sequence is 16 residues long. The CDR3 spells CASSETFDYSTGELFF. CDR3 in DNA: TGTGCCAGCAGTGAAACATTCGACTATAGCACCGGGGAGCTGTTTTTT.